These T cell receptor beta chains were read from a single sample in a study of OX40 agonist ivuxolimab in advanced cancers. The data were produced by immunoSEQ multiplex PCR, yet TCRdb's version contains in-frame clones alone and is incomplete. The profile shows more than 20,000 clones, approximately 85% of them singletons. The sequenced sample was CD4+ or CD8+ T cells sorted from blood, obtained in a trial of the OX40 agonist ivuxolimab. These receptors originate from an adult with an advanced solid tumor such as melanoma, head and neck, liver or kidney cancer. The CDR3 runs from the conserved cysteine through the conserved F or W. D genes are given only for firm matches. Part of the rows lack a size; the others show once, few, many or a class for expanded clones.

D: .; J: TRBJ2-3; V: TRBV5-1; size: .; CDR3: CASSLAGSTDTQYF; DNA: TGCGCCAGCAGCTTGGCCGGTAGCACAGATACGCAGTATTTT
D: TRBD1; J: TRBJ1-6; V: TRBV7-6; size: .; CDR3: CASSSDRGLSPLHF; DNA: TGTGCCAGCAGCTCGGACAGGGGGTTATCACCCCTCCACTTT
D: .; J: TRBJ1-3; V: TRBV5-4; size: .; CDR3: CASSTSSVSGNTIYF; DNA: TGTGCCAGCAGCACCTCCTCTGTCTCTGGAAACACCATATATTTT
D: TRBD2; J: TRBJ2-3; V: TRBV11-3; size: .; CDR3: CASSFPPSSGVRNTQYF; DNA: TGTGCCAGCAGCTTCCCCCCTTCTAGCGGGGTGAGGAATACGCAGTATTTT
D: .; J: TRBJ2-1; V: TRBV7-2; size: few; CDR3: CASSLGGLGNNEQFF; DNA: TGTGCCAGCAGCTTAGGCGGTCTAGGAAACAATGAGCAGTTCTTC
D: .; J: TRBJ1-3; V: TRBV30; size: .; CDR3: CAWSAPNSGNTIYF; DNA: TGTGCCTGGAGTGCTCCCAACTCTGGAAACACCATATATTTT
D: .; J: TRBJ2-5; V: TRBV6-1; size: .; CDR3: CASSGTLSPGARGQETQYF; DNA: TGTGCCAGCAGTGGAACGTTGAGTCCAGGGGCGCGAGGCCAAGAGACCCAGTACTTC
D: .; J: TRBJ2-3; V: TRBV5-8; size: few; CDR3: CASRLDTDTQYF; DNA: TGTGCCAGCAGACTCGACACAGATACGCAGTATTTT
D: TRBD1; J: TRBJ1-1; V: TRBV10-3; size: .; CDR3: CAISDRGTEAFF; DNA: TGTGCCATCAGTGACAGGGGGACTGAAGCTTTCTTT
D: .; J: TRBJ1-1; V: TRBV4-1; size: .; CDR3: CASSSWTENTEAFF; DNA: TGCGCCAGCAGCTCCTGGACGGAGAACACTGAAGCTTTCTTT
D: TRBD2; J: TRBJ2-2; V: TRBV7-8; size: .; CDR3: CASSPTSGPTGELFF; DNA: TGTGCCAGCAGCCCCACTAGCGGGCCCACCGGGGAGCTGTTTTTT
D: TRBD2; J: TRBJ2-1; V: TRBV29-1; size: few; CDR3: CSGRTSYEQFF; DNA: TGCAGCGGCCGGACTAGTTACGAGCAGTTCTTC
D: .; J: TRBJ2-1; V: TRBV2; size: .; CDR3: CASSEETERSDEQFF; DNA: TGTGCCAGCAGTGAAGAGACAGAAAGGTCGGATGAGCAGTTCTTC
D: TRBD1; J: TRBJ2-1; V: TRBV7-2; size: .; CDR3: CASSRDRGANEQFF; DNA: TGTGCCAGCAGCCGTGACAGGGGAGCCAATGAGCAGTTCTTC
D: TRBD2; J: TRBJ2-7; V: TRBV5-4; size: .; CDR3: CASSLSGGFSYEQYF; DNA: TGTGCCAGCAGCCTTAGCGGGGGGTTCTCCTACGAGCAGTACTTC
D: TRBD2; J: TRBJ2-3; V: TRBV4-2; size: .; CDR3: CASSQRAGGGTDTQYF; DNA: TGTGCCAGCAGTCAGAGAGCGGGAGGGGGCACAGATACGCAGTATTTT